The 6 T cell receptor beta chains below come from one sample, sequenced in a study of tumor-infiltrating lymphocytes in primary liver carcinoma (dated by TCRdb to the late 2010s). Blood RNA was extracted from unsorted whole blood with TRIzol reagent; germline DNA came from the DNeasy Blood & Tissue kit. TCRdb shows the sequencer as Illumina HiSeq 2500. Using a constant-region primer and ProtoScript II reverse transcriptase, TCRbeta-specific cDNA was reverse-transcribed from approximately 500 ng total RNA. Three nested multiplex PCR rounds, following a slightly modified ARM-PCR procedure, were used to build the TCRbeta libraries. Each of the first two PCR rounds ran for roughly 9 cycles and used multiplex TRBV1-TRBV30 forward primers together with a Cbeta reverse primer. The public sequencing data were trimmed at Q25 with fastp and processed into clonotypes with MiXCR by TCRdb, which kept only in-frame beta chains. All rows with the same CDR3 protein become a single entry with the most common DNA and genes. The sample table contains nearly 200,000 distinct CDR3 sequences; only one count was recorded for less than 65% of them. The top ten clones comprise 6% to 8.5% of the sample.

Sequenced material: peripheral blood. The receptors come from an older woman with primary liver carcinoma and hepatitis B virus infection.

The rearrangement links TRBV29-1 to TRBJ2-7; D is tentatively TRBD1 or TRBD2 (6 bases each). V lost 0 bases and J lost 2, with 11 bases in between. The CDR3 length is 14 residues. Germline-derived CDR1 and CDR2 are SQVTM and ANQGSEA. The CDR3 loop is CSVEDGGFTYEQYF. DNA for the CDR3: TGCAGCGTTGAAGACGGGGGCTTTACCTACGAGCAGTACTTC.

CDR3 sequence: CASSSPLRGHGYTF. CDR3 DNA sequence: TGTGCCAGCAGTTCGCCCCTGAGGGGTCATGGCTACACCTTC. This sequence joins TRBV28 and TRBJ1-2; TRBD1 is a possible D gene (5 bases). Germline-derived CDR1 and CDR2 are MDHEN and SYDVKM. This CDR3 is built from 14 residues. The V and J ends lost 4 bases and 6 bases respectively, with 15 bases between them.

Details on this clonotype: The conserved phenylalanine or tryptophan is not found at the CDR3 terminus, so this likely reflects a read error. CDR3: CASSPLAGHEYEQYL. The CDR3 coding sequence is TGTGCCAGCAGCCCCCTGGCGGGACATGAGTACGAGCAGTACTTA. J is TRBJ2-7 and V is TRBV11-2, with D perhaps being TRBD1 or TRBD2 (6 bases each). V dropped 5 bases and J dropped 4 bases, with 18 bases sitting between them. Germline values: CDR1 SGHAT, CDR2 FQNNGV. CDR3 length: 15 amino acids.

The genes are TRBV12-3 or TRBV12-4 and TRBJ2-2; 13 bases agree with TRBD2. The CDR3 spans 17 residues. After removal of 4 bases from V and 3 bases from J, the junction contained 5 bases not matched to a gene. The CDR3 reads CASSSRLAGGDTGELFF. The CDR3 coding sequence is TGTGCCAGCAGTTCGAGACTAGCGGGAGGTGACACCGGGGAGCTGTTTTTT.

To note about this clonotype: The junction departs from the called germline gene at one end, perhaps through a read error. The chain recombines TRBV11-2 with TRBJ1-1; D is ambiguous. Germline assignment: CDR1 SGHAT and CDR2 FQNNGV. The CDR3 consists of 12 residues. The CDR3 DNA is TGTGCCAGCATCCCAACGAACATTGAAGCTTTCTTT. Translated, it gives CASIPTNIEAFF.

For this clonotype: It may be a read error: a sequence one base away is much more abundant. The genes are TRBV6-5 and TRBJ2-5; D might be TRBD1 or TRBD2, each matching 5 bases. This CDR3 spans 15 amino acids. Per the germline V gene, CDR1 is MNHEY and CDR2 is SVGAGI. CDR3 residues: CANSHNRDLQETQYF. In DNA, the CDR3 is TGTGCCAACAGTCACAATAGGGACCTCCAAGAGACCCAGTACTTC.